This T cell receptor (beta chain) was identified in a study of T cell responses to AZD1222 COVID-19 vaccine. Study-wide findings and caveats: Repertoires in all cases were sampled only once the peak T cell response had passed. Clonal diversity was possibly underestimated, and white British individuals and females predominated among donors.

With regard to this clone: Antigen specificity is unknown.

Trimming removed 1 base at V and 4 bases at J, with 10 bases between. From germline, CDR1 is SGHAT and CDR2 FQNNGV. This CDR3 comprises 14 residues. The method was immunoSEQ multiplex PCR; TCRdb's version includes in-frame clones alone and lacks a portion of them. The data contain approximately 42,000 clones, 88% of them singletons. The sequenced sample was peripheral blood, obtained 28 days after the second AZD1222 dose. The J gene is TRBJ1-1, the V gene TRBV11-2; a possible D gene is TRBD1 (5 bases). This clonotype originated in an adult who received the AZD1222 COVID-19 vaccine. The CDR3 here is CASSLGQGPTEAFF. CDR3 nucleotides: TGTGCCAGCAGCTTAGGGCAGGGCCCCACTGAAGCTTTCTTT.